These 29 T cell receptor beta chains originate from one sample sequenced in a study of blood T cell repertoires in COVID-19. Profiling relied on immunoSEQ multiplex PCR, and the TCRdb table lists in-frame clones only, not all of them. The data show 150,000 to 200,000 clones, 85% to 90% seen once. What was sequenced was peripheral blood. Source of these receptors: a man aged 60-69 years with COVID-19, enrolled during active disease.

J is TRBJ2-3 and V is TRBV7-3, with D possibly TRBD2 on 5 matching bases. The germline gives CDR1 SGHTA, CDR2 FQGTGA. V was shortened by 5 bases and J by 1 base, with 7 bases between the two germline ends. This CDR3 region has 13 residues. The CDR3, as DNA: TGTGCCAGCAGCCTCGGGGGCACAGATACGCAGTATTTT. Protein sequence: CASSLGGTDTQYF.

V usage is TRBV14 and J usage is TRBJ2-1; 11 nucleotides match TRBD2. The CDR3 runs to 16 residues. With 4 bases clipped from V and 4 bases from J, the junction kept 6 bases outside the gene matches. Germline loops: CDR1 SGHDN, CDR2 FVKESK. The CDR3 loop is CASSPQGLAGYNEQFF. For the CDR3, the DNA is TGTGCCAGCAGCCCCCAAGGACTAGCGGGTTACAATGAGCAGTTCTTC.

In this sample, this clone turned up once. The chain couples TRBV6-6 to TRBJ2-7, with 13 positions matching TRBD2. V lost 7 bases to trimming and J lost 6 bases; unmatched junction nucleotides: 6. Per germline, CDR1 MNHNY and CDR2 SVGAGI (reference sequence). The CDR3 has 14 residues. The CDR3 sequence: CASNGLAGESEQYF. CDR3 coding DNA: TGTGCCAGCAACGGACTAGCGGGAGAGTCCGAGCAGTACTTC.

J is TRBJ1-6 and V is TRBV3-1 (or the pseudogene TRBV3-2); D is uncertain. The CDR3 contains 14 residues. The ends were cut back, 0 bases at V and 10 bases at J, with 10 bases in the middle. Looked up from germline, CDR1 is LGHDT and CDR2 is YNNKEL (reference sequence). Written as DNA, the CDR3 is TGTGCCAGCAGCCAAGAGGGGAGGGTCTCACCCCTCCACTTT. This encodes CASSQEGRVSPLHF.

This chain links TRBV15 with TRBJ1-5, with 9 nucleotides matching TRBD1. V lost 0 bases and J lost 0; bases outside the gene matches: 6. Per the germline V gene, CDR1 is LNHNV and CDR2 is YYDKDF (reference sequence). This CDR3 region has 18 residues. CDR3 DNA: TGTGCCACCAGCAGAGATAGCGGGACAGGGAGTAGCAATCAGCCCCAGCATTTT. This gives the protein CATSRDSGTGSSNQPQHF. Filled out from reference TRBV15 and TRBJ1-5, the complete variable domain reads DAMVIQNPRYQVTQFGKPVTLSCSQTLNHNVMYWYQQKSSQAPKLLFHYYDKDFNNEADTPDNFQSRRPNTSFCFLDIRSPGLGDTAMYLCATSRDSGTGSSNQPQHFGDGTRLSIL.

The chain links TRBV4-2 to TRBJ1-2; D uncertain. From germline, CDR1 is LGHNA and CDR2 YNFKEQ. This CDR3 contains 14 residues. The ends were cut back, 3 bases at V and 3 bases at J, with 11 bases in the middle. For the CDR3, the DNA is TGTGCCAGCAGCCAGAACGTCCCAGACTATGGCTACACCTTC. This codes for CASSQNVPDYGYTF.

The rearrangement links TRBV5-4 to TRBJ2-1, with 13 bases aligning to TRBD2. This CDR3 spans 16 amino acids. Per germline, CDR1 SGHNT and CDR2 YYREEE (reference sequence). The J segment lost 6 bases and the V segment lost 2 bases, leaving 5 bases of the junction unmatched. CDR3 in amino acids: CASSLGTSGTFNEQFF. The CDR3 DNA reads as TGTGCCAGCAGCTTAGGGACTAGCGGGACATTCAATGAGCAGTTCTTC.

This clone has only a few counts. This sequence joins TRBV4-2 and TRBJ1-2; D ambiguous. The germline V and J ends were trimmed by 4 bases and 3 bases, with 12 bases remaining between them. This CDR3 is built from 14 residues. Germline lookup yields CDR1 LGHNA and CDR2 YNFKEQ. The CDR3: CASSPSGVDYGYTF. DNA for the CDR3: TGTGCCAGCAGCCCTAGCGGGGTGGACTATGGCTACACCTTC.

CDR3 nucleotides: TGTGCCAGCTTTCGACAGGGGGCCCACGAGCAGTACTTC. It translates to CASFRQGAHEQYF. The chain joins TRBV11-2 to TRBJ2-7; 10 nucleotides match TRBD1. The CDR3 is made up of 13 amino acids. The J segment lost 5 bases and the V segment lost 8 bases, leaving 6 bases of the junction unmatched. Germline CDR1 reads SGHAT; CDR2 reads FQNNGV. The variable domain in full, with the rest retrieved from reference TRBV11-2 and TRBJ2-7, is EAGVAQSPRYKIIEKRQSVAFWCNPISGHATLYWYQQILGQGPKLLIQFQNNGVVDDSQLPKDRFSAERLKGVDSTLKIQPAKLEDSAVYLCASFRQGAHEQYFGPGTRLTVT.

The J gene is TRBJ2-1, the V gene TRBV6-2 or TRBV6-3; 9 nucleotides line up with TRBD1. Germline CDR1 MNHEY, CDR2 SVGEGT. This CDR3 comprises 18 residues. The ends lost 0 bases at V and 1 base at J; junction bases unmatched: 7. This CDR3 is CASSYSTGQGRSYNEQFF. DNA for the CDR3: TGTGCCAGCAGTTACTCGACGGGACAGGGTAGGTCCTACAATGAGCAGTTCTTC.

This chain links TRBV4-2 with TRBJ1-4; D perhaps matches TRBD1 (5 bases). Germline V lookup: CDR1 LGHNA, CDR2 YNFKEQ. With 1 base removed from V and 5 bases from J, the gap between germline ends came to 8 bases. The CDR3 sequence is 14 residues long. The CDR3 is CASSQGPGNEKLFF. In DNA, the CDR3 is TGTGCCAGCAGCCAAGGCCCAGGGAATGAAAAACTGTTTTTT.

This chain connects TRBV28 to TRBJ2-5; 9 bases fit TRBD2. The CDR3 has 15 residues. Germline V lookup: CDR1 MDHEN, CDR2 SYDVKM. J was trimmed by 8 bases and V by 2 bases; bases with no gene match: 9. This CDR3 is CASSLNLAGLSTQYF. The CDR3, as DNA: TGTGCCAGCAGTTTAAATCTAGCGGGACTCTCCACCCAGTACTTC.

The chain employs TRBV29-1 and TRBJ2-2, with D tentatively TRBD2 (6 bases). The V and J ends lost 5 bases and 7 bases respectively, with 8 bases between them. The CDR3 loop spans 11 amino acids. CDR1 is SQVTM, CDR2 ANQGSEA, per germline. CDR3 coding DNA: TGCAGCGTTAGGGACTTCGGGGAGCTGTTTTTT. It translates to CSVRDFGELFF.

CDR3 region: CASRGQSEQYF. In DNA form, the CDR3 reads TGTGCCAGCAGGGGACAGAGCGAGCAGTACTTC. The rearrangement links TRBV7-6 to TRBJ2-7; 7 bases align to TRBD1. The CDR3 has 11 amino acids. Germline-derived CDR1 and CDR2 are SGHVS and FNYEAQ. V gave up 6 bases and J gave up 6 bases; unmatched junction bases: 2. Looking up the rest from reference TRBV7-6 and TRBJ2-7 gives the full variable domain: GAGVSQSPRYKVTKRGQDVALRCDPISGHVSLYWYRQALGQGPEFLTYFNYEAQQDKSGLPNDRFSAERPEGSISTLTIQRTEQRDSAMYRCASRGQSEQYFGPGTRLTVT.

The chain employs TRBV5-6 and TRBJ1-6; 8 bases match TRBD1. The ends lost 3 bases at V and 3 bases at J; junction bases unmatched: 2. This CDR3 is 15 amino acids long. Germline values: CDR1 SGHDT, CDR2 YYEEEE. The CDR3, as DNA: TGTGCCAGCAGCTCTGGACAGGGCTATAATTCACCCCTCCACTTT. Encoded protein: CASSSGQGYNSPLHF.

The V call is TRBV5-4, the J call TRBJ1-4, with 12 bases identical to TRBD1. CDR1 and CDR2 (germline): SGHNT, YYREEE (reference sequence). V shed 4 bases and J 7 bases; nucleotides not matched to a gene: 5. CDR3 size: 15 residues. The CDR3: CASSGGTGGFEKLFF. The CDR3 region has the DNA TGTGCCAGCAGCGGGGGGACAGGGGGCTTTGAAAAACTGTTTTTT.

The V call is TRBV4-2, the J call TRBJ2-2, with TRBD2 matching over 8 bases. The CDR3 runs to 18 residues. Per germline, CDR1 LGHNA and CDR2 YNFKEQ. The V segment lost 1 base and the J segment 6 bases; nucleotides outside the gene matches: 13. CDR3 protein: CASSQGSQTGGRSGELFF. CDR3 sequence (DNA): TGTGCCAGCAGCCAAGGGTCCCAGACGGGGGGGAGGTCCGGGGAGCTGTTTTTT.

The chain is built from TRBV29-1 and TRBJ1-1; possible D gene TRBD1, 6 bases. The germline CDR1 and CDR2 sequences are SQVTM and ANQGSEA. This CDR3 has 14 residues. The V and J ends lost 6 bases and 1 base respectively, with 15 bases between them. CDR3 loop: CSVDPGHKNTEAFF. The CDR3 nucleotides read TGCAGCGTAGACCCGGGACATAAGAACACTGAAGCTTTCTTT.

The CDR3 sequence: CASSRGRDSYEQYF. The CDR3 DNA reads TGCGCCAGCAGCCGAGGACGGGACTCCTACGAGCAGTACTTC. The V and J genes are TRBV4-3 and TRBJ2-7; perhaps TRBD2 as D (5 bases). Trimming cost V 4 bases and J 0 bases, with 10 bases left between them. The germline V gene has CDR1 LGHNA and CDR2 YSLEER. This CDR3 region has 14 residues.

This clone was observed once. The chain couples TRBV18 to TRBJ1-3, with D uncertain. V dropped 3 bases and J dropped 3 bases, with 9 bases sitting between them. Germline loops: CDR1 KGHSH, CDR2 LQKENI. This CDR3 is 14 amino acids long. The CDR3 here is CASSPAGNGNTIYF. CDR3 coding DNA: TGTGCCAGCTCACCGGCGGGTAATGGAAACACCATATATTTT.

This chain connects TRBV5-4 to TRBJ1-3, with D possibly being TRBD1 (5 bases). CDR1 and CDR2 (germline): SGHNT, YYREEE (reference sequence). V dropped 0 bases and J dropped 2 bases, with 9 bases sitting between them. This CDR3 contains 15 residues. This chain's CDR3 is CASSLGGTPGNTIYF. CDR3 nucleotide sequence: TGTGCCAGCAGCTTGGGCGGGACCCCTGGAAACACCATATATTTT.

This sequence joins TRBV6-6 and TRBJ2-2; TRBD1 aligns across 7 bases. V trimming: 3 bases; J trimming: 1 base; junction bases outside the gene matches: 2. Germline CDR1 and CDR2: MNHNY and SVGAGI (reference sequence). The CDR3 is 15 amino acids. Written as DNA, the CDR3 is TGTGCCAGCAGTTATTGGACAGGGAACACCGGGGAGCTGTTTTTT. It encodes CASSYWTGNTGELFF.

This chain uses TRBV28 with TRBJ2-7, with TRBD2 matching 12 bases. The CDR3 runs 18 residues. CDR1 and CDR2 from the germline V gene are MDHEN and SYDVKM. V shed 5 bases, J shed 4 bases, and the junction held 15 bases outside the gene matches. The DNA for the CDR3 is TGTGCCAGCAGTCCCACCTATGAAACTAGCGGGAGGCCGTACGAGCAGTACTTC. This translates into CASSPTYETSGRPYEQYF.

The chain carries TRBV19 and TRBJ1-2; D is possibly TRBD1 (6 bases). V was pared by 4 bases and J by 3 bases, with 18 bases between. Germline assignment: CDR1 LNHDA and CDR2 SQIVND (reference sequence). This CDR3 is built from 16 residues. CDR3 sequence (DNA): TGTGCCAGTAGTACCGGGCGGCGGGGGGCATACTATGGCTACACCTTC. Protein product: CASSTGRRGAYYGYTF. Complete variable domain (other parts from reference TRBV19 and TRBJ1-2): DGGITQSPKYLFRKEGQNVTLSCEQNLNHDAMYWYRQDPGQGLRLIYYSQIVNDFQKGDIAEGYSVSREKKESFPLTVTSAQKNPTAFYLCASSTGRRGAYYGYTFGSGTRLTVV.

The chain carries TRBV30 and TRBJ2-2; TRBD2 matches 13 bases. V lost 7 bases and J lost 6; bases outside the gene matches: 5. CDR1 and CDR2 from the germline V gene are GTSNPN and SVGIG (reference sequence). The CDR3 spans 14 residues. CDR3 loop: CASTSGRAAGELFF. DNA of the CDR3: TGTGCCTCAACTAGCGGGAGGGCCGCCGGGGAGCTGTTTTTT.

This chain links TRBV25-1 with TRBJ2-3, with TRBD1 identical over 7 bases. The CDR3 length is 15 residues. J was trimmed by 5 bases and V by 8 bases; bases with no gene match: 13. In germline, CDR1 is MGHDK, CDR2 SYGVNS. The CDR3, as DNA: TGTGCCAGCTCCCGCTGGGACACAGGGGTAGATACGCAGTATTTT. Amino acids: CASSRWDTGVDTQYF.

This sequence joins TRBV6-5 and TRBJ2-5; TRBD2 is a possible D gene (5 bases). V was clipped by 0 bases and J by 4 bases, with 15 bases between them. This CDR3 region has 16 residues. Germline assignment: CDR1 MNHEY and CDR2 SVGAGI. In DNA, the CDR3 is TGTGCCAGCAGTTACTCGAAAGCGACTATCCGAGAGACCCAGTACTTC. Translating gives CASSYSKATIRETQYF.

The chain has TRBV5-4 and TRBJ2-3; D is unclear. Germline lookup yields CDR1 SGHNT and CDR2 YYREEE (reference sequence). V dropped 2 bases and J dropped 6 bases, with 4 bases sitting between them. The CDR3 contains 11 residues. For the CDR3, the DNA is TGTGCCAGCAGCTTCGAGGATACGCAGTATTTT. The encoded protein is CASSFEDTQYF.

The chain links TRBV27 to TRBJ1-2; D perhaps matches TRBD1 (5 bases). CDR1 MNHEY and CDR2 SMNVEV come from the germline V gene (reference sequence). Trimming cost V 6 bases and J 6 bases, with 14 bases left between them. The CDR3 totals 13 residues. CDR3 DNA: TGTGCCAGCAGCCGTACATGGGGCCATGGCTACACCTTC. Protein product: CASSRTWGHGYTF.